The next 32 T cell receptor beta chains were all read from a single sample in a study of T-cell memory formation after mild COVID-19. TCRdb fed the 5' RACE reads into MiXCR, producing one record per CDR3 protein. Of more than 350,000 distinct CDR3 sequences listed, under 25% are singletons. Sample: PBMCs or a T cell subset sorted from them (not recorded which). Receptors originate from an adult woman who had mild COVID-19 (a few samples of this study predate the infection). Cell type and time point are not known.

This clonotype was counted between two and nine times. The genes are TRBV19 and TRBJ2-7; TRBD1 matches 9 bases. This CDR3 has 14 residues. Germline V lookup: CDR1 LNHDA, CDR2 SQIVND (reference sequence). Trimming removed 3 bases from V and 4 bases from J; junction bases left unmatched: 4. CDR3 amino acids: CASSMGQGRYEQYF. The DNA for the CDR3 is TGTGCCAGTAGTATGGGACAGGGAAGATACGAGCAGTACTTC.

In this sample, this clonotype turned up a few times. V gene TRBV12-3 or TRBV12-4 combines with J gene TRBJ1-1, with a tentative D call TRBD1 (6 bases). Trimming pared 3 bases from V and 5 bases from J, leaving 19 bases between. This CDR3 is 16 amino acids long. CDR3 bases: TGTGCCAGCAGTTTTTACCGAGGACAGCCATTTACTGAAGCTTTCTTT. Translated: CASSFYRGQPFTEAFF.

The rearrangement uses TRBV29-1 and TRBJ2-3; no reliable D call. This CDR3 comprises 14 residues. Trimming cost V 7 bases and J 0 bases, with 14 bases left between them. From germline, CDR1 is SQVTM and CDR2 ANQGSEA. Here the CDR3 DNA reads TGCAGCGCCAGAATTCCGCCTAGCACAGATACGCAGTATTTT. Protein product: CSARIPPSTDTQYF.

The chain is built from TRBV10-3 and TRBJ2-3; 7 nucleotides agree with TRBD1. The CDR3 sequence is 14 residues long. With V trimmed by 6 bases and J by 5 bases, 8 bases remained unmatched. Germline lookup yields CDR1 ENHRY and CDR2 SYGVKD. CDR3 nucleotides: TGTGCCATCAGCGATAATACAGGGGTAGATACGCAGTATTTT. It specifies CAISDNTGVDTQYF.

This clonotype was found many times. The rearrangement joins TRBV27 to TRBJ1-2, with D tentatively TRBD1 (5 bases). This CDR3 is 14 amino acids long. CDR1 is MNHEY and CDR2 is SMNVEV in the germline V gene (reference sequence). Trimming pared 3 bases from V and 1 base from J, leaving 9 bases between. The CDR3 coding sequence is TGTGCCAGCAGTTTCCGGGGCTATAACTATGGCTACACCTTC. It specifies CASSFRGYNYGYTF.

This clonotype has a handful of counts. The chain recombines TRBV20-1 with TRBJ2-3; 14 nucleotides align to TRBD2. The trim removed 5 bases at V and 4 bases at J, leaving 14 bases unmatched. The germline V gene encodes CDR1 DFQATT and CDR2 SNEGSKA (reference sequence). The CDR3 is 18 amino acids. The CDR3 reads CSASPLPGLAGVADTQYF. The CDR3 nucleotides read TGCAGTGCTTCCCCCCTCCCGGGACTAGCGGGAGTAGCAGATACGCAGTATTTT.

V usage is TRBV7-2 and J usage is TRBJ1-2; TRBD1 matches 8 bases. The CDR3 spans 14 residues. Losses at the gene ends were 4 bases for V and 8 bases for J; bases not matched to a gene: 9. Per the germline V gene, CDR1 is SGHTA and CDR2 is FQGNSA. In DNA form, the CDR3 reads TGTGCCAGCAGCTCGAGAAACCAGGGGGCAGGCTACACCTTC. Protein sequence: CASSSRNQGAGYTF. The entire variable domain, with the rest obtained from reference TRBV7-2 and TRBJ1-2, is as follows: GAGVSQSPSNKVTEKGKDVELRCDPISGHTALYWYRQSLGQGLEFLIYFQGNSAPDKSGLPSDRFSAERTGGSVSTLTIQRTQQEDSAVYLCASSSRNQGAGYTFGSGTRLTVV.

In its sample, this clonotype was seen a few times. The chain uses TRBV5-1 and TRBJ2-3; 7 bases line up with TRBD1. The trim removed 0 bases at V and 2 bases at J, leaving 3 bases unmatched. The CDR3 is made up of 15 amino acids. The germline V gene has CDR1 SGHRS and CDR2 YFSETQ. CDR3 sequence (DNA): TGCGCCAGCAGCTTGGACAGGGGCCACACAGATACGCAGTATTTT. It encodes CASSLDRGHTDTQYF.

Many counts were recorded for this clonotype. The chain is built from TRBV7-9 and TRBJ1-1; possible D gene TRBD1, 5 bases. Germline V gives CDR1 SEHNR, CDR2 FQNEAQ (reference sequence). V gave up 4 bases and J gave up 6 bases, with 6 bases separating them. The CDR3 length is 11 residues. CDR3 residues: CASSSGPEAFF. CDR3 DNA: TGTGCCAGCAGCTCAGGGCCTGAAGCTTTCTTT.

The chain has TRBV11-2 and TRBJ2-3; the D gene is possibly TRBD2 (6 bases). The CDR3 spans 15 residues. The V end lost 4 bases, the J end lost 3 bases, and 14 bases lay between the germline ends. CDR1 and CDR2 from the germline V gene are SGHAT and FQNNGV. CDR3 loop: CASSYLLGRTDTQYF. The CDR3 bases are TGTGCCAGCAGCTACCTACTAGGGAGGACAGATACGCAGTATTTT.

A few counts support this clonotype. The chain recombines TRBV30 with TRBJ1-5; TRBD1 is a possible D gene (5 bases). This CDR3 contains 15 residues. CDR1 GTSNPN and CDR2 SVGIG come from the germline V gene (reference sequence). The V and J ends lost 2 bases and 9 bases respectively, with 20 bases between them. The chain's CDR3 is CAWSPNGGGKRPQHF. The CDR3 DNA follows: TGTGCCTGGAGTCCGAATGGGGGGGGAAAGAGGCCCCAGCATTTT.

This clonotype was detected a few times. CDR3 bases: TGCAGCGTAATTGTTTCCTACAATGAGCAGTTCTTC. This translates into CSVIVSYNEQFF. The V gene is TRBV29-1, the J gene TRBJ2-1; D unclear. Per the germline V gene, CDR1 is SQVTM and CDR2 is ANQGSEA. This CDR3 spans 12 amino acids. Trimming took 6 bases from V and 1 from J, leaving 7 bases between them.

The chain combines TRBV4-3 with TRBJ2-7; 8 bases line up with TRBD1. The CDR3 runs 14 residues. Looked up from germline, CDR1 is LGHNA and CDR2 is YSLEER. Trimming cost V 2 bases and J 7 bases; bases outside gene matches: 7. Here the CDR3 reads CASSQSQGAMEQYF. CDR3 sequence (DNA): TGCGCCAGCAGCCAAAGTCAGGGGGCGATGGAGCAGTACTTC.

The V call is TRBV12-3 or TRBV12-4, the J call TRBJ2-3; D is possibly TRBD1 (6 bases). The CDR3 has 17 residues. V gave up 10 bases and J gave up 1 base, with 24 bases separating them. Written as DNA, the CDR3 is TGTGCCACCCTCCCCAGGTCCCAGGGGCCCGGCACAGATACGCAGTATTTT. Translating gives CATLPRSQGPGTDTQYF.

Many counts were recorded for this clonotype. The chain couples TRBV20-1 to TRBJ2-2; TRBD2 aligns across 8 bases. Germline V gene sequence: CDR1 DFQATT, CDR2 SNEGSKA (reference sequence). The V and J ends lost 4 bases and 3 bases, in that order; junction bases with no gene match: 7. The CDR3 length is 15 residues. CDR3 sequence reads: CSAIGGGFYTGELFF. Written as DNA, the CDR3 is TGCAGTGCTATTGGCGGGGGGTTTTACACCGGGGAGCTGTTTTTT.

This chain uses TRBV7-8 with TRBJ2-3; D tentatively fits TRBD1 or TRBD2 (7 bases each). The CDR3 has 15 residues. V was trimmed by 7 bases and J by 4 bases, leaving 18 bases between them. Germline V CDR1 and CDR2: SGHVS, FQNEAQ. The CDR3 here is CASTLGGGSPDTQYF. The CDR3 DNA reads as TGTGCCAGCACCCTAGGGGGCGGGAGCCCAGATACGCAGTATTTT.

CDR3 DNA: TGTGCCAGCAGCTCCCCAGGCCCTAGCACAGATACGCAGTATTTT. Amino acids: CASSSPGPSTDTQYF. The V call is TRBV5-5, the J call TRBJ2-3; D unclear. V was cut by 3 bases and J by 0 bases, with 11 bases left in between. This CDR3 is 15 amino acids long. Germline-derived CDR1 and CDR2 are SGHKS and YYEKEE (reference sequence).

This clonotype was seen more than once but under ten times. The V call is TRBV12-3 or TRBV12-4, the J call TRBJ2-3; 8 bases agree with TRBD2. CDR3 size: 15 residues. V lost 3 bases, J lost 2 bases, and 4 bases stayed unmatched. CDR3 in DNA: TGTGCCAGCAGTTTCATTAGCGGGATCACAGATACGCAGTATTTT. It codes for CASSFISGITDTQYF.

The CDR3, as DNA: TGTGCCAGCAGCTCACAGGGATACTATGGCTACACCTTC. Its translation: CASSSQGYYGYTF. J is TRBJ1-2 and V is TRBV14, with a possible D match to TRBD1 (6 bases). CDR3 length: 13 amino acids. V was trimmed by 5 bases and J by 3 bases, leaving 10 bases between them. From germline, CDR1 is SGHDN and CDR2 FVKESK.

This clonotype was picked up a small number of times. The chain is built from TRBV12-3 or TRBV12-4 and TRBJ2-1; 12 nucleotides align to TRBD2. After removal of 6 bases from V and 8 bases from J, the junction contained 8 bases not matched to a gene. The CDR3 runs to 15 residues. CDR3 bases: TGTGCCAGCAGGCCTCGGACTAGCGGGATCTATGAGCAGTTCTTC. Its translation: CASRPRTSGIYEQFF.

This clonotype was detected many times. The chain couples TRBV6-2 or TRBV6-3 to TRBJ2-3; maybe TRBD1 (6 bases). Per germline, CDR1 MNHEY and CDR2 SVGEGT. V was cut by 6 bases and J by 5 bases, with 12 bases left in between. The CDR3 sequence is 13 residues long. In DNA form, the CDR3 reads TGTGCCAGCAGCCCGGACAGCCTAGATACGCAGTATTTT. The encoded protein is CASSPDSLDTQYF.

The chain carries TRBV20-1 and TRBJ2-7; TRBD1 matches 7 bases. CDR1 is DFQATT, CDR2 SNEGSKA, per germline (reference sequence). The J segment lost 1 base and the V segment lost 3 bases, leaving 3 bases of the junction unmatched. CDR3 length: 13 residues. The CDR3 sequence: CSASNRGSYEQYF. CDR3 nucleotide sequence: TGCAGTGCTAGTAACAGGGGATCCTACGAGCAGTACTTC.

This clonotype was counted only a few times. V usage is TRBV15 and J usage is TRBJ2-3, with D unresolved. Germline CDR1 reads LNHNV; CDR2 reads YYDKDF (reference sequence). V was trimmed by 0 bases and J by 6 bases, leaving 16 bases between them. The CDR3 covers 16 residues. CDR3 bases: TGTGCCACCAGCAGAGATGTCGCCTCCCCGCCCGATACGCAGTATTTT. Protein: CATSRDVASPPDTQYF.

V is TRBV6-4 and J is TRBJ2-7; TRBD1 aligns across 8 bases. Trimming at V came to 5 bases and at J to 1 base, leaving 4 bases not matched to a gene. Germline lookup yields CDR1 MRHNA and CDR2 SNTAGT. There are 14 residues in the CDR3. CDR3 loop: CASSPTGASYEQYF. DNA for the CDR3: TGTGCCAGCAGTCCGACAGGGGCATCCTACGAGCAGTACTTC.

This clonotype was found a few times. The chain carries TRBV9 and TRBJ1-1, with TRBD1 matching over 9 bases. CDR3 length: 17 residues. CDR1 SGDLS and CDR2 YYNGEE come from the germline V gene. J was trimmed by 6 bases and V by 0 bases; bases with no gene match: 12. DNA of the CDR3: TGTGCCAGCAGCGTAGATAGGGACAGGGCCTTAGAGTCTGAAGCTTTCTTT. It codes for CASSVDRDRALESEAFF. The full variable domain, in which reference TRBV9 and TRBJ1-1 provide the parts outside the CDR3, is DSGVTQTPKHLITATGQRVTLRCSPRSGDLSVYWYQQSLDQGLQFLIQYYNGEERAKGNILERFSAQQFPDLHSELNLSSLELGDSALYFCASSVDRDRALESEAFFGQGTRLTVV.

This clonotype was seen a few times. The chain carries TRBV7-9 and TRBJ2-7; the D is unclear. Germline V lookup: CDR1 SEHNR, CDR2 FQNEAQ (reference sequence). The V end was cut by 0 bases, the J end by 5 bases, with 11 bases between. The CDR3 totals 14 residues. Here the CDR3 DNA reads TGTGCCAGCAGCTTAGCGCACCTGGGTGACGAGCAGTACTTC. This codes for CASSLAHLGDEQYF.

This clonotype was observed a few times. The chain combines TRBV11-2 with TRBJ2-1, with D perhaps TRBD1 (6 bases). Germline V gene lookup returns CDR1 SGHAT and CDR2 FQNNGV. Trimming took off 5 bases at V and 6 bases at J, with 14 bases between the two ends. The CDR3 runs 14 residues. The CDR3 DNA follows: TGTGCCAGCAGCCTCCTGACAGGACTCAATGAGCAGTTCTTC. Its protein product is CASSLLTGLNEQFF.

This clonotype was recorded a few times. The rearrangement joins TRBV6-1 to TRBJ1-6; TRBD1 is a possible D gene (5 bases). CDR1 MNHNS and CDR2 SASEGT come from the germline V gene. The CDR3 has 15 amino acids. V shed 7 bases and J shed 7 bases, with 17 bases lying between them. CDR3 protein: CASTASQGGNSPLHF. CDR3 sequence (DNA): TGTGCCAGCACCGCGAGCCAGGGCGGCAATTCACCCCTCCACTTT.

The CDR3 DNA follows: TGTGCCAGTAGTACTAGGATGACAGGCCCTATGAACACTGAAGCTTTCTTT. This codes for CASSTRMTGPMNTEAFF. The chain joins TRBV19 to TRBJ1-1; D is possibly TRBD1 (6 bases). The CDR3 has 17 amino acids. Germline V CDR1 and CDR2: LNHDA, SQIVND (reference sequence). The ends were cut back, 4 bases at V and 0 bases at J, with 18 bases in the middle.

This clonotype was seen only a few times. The V and J genes are TRBV4-1 and TRBJ2-7; 8 bases line up with TRBD2. With 1 base clipped from V and 0 bases from J, the junction kept 5 bases outside the gene matches. There are 16 residues in the CDR3. Germline V CDR1 and CDR2: MGHRA, YSYEKL. Here the CDR3 reads CASSQGLGTSSYEQYF. The DNA for the CDR3 is TGCGCCAGCAGCCAAGGTCTTGGGACTAGCTCCTACGAGCAGTACTTC.

V is TRBV7-2 and J is TRBJ2-5; D not resolved. Germline V CDR1 and CDR2: SGHTA, FQGNSA. The CDR3 sequence is 13 residues long. V was cut by 0 bases and J by 2 bases, with 4 bases left in between. This CDR3 reads CASSLAWQETQYF. The DNA for the CDR3 is TGTGCCAGCAGCTTAGCCTGGCAAGAGACCCAGTACTTC.

The genes are TRBV5-5 and TRBJ2-5; 7 bases are a match to TRBD2. CDR1 and CDR2 (germline): SGHKS, YYEKEE (reference sequence). The CDR3 extends over 19 amino acids. The V segment lost 3 bases and the J segment 1 base; nucleotides outside the gene matches: 18. CDR3 bases: TGTGCCAGCAGCTACCCGGCAGACCCTTGGACGGGAGGCCAAGAGACCCAGTACTTC. Residues: CASSYPADPWTGGQETQYF.